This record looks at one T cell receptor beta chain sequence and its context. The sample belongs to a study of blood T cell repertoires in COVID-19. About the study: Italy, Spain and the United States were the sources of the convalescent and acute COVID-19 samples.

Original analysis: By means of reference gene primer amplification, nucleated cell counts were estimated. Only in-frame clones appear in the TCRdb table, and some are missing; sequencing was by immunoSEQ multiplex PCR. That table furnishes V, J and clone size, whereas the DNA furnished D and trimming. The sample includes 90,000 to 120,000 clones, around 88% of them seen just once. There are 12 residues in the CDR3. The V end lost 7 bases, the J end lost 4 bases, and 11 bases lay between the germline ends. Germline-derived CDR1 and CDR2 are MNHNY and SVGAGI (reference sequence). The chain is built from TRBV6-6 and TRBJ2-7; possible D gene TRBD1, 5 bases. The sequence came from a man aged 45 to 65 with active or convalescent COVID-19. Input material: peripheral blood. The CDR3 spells CASTGLRYEQYF. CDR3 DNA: TGTGCCAGCACAGGGTTGCGGTACGAGCAGTACTTC.